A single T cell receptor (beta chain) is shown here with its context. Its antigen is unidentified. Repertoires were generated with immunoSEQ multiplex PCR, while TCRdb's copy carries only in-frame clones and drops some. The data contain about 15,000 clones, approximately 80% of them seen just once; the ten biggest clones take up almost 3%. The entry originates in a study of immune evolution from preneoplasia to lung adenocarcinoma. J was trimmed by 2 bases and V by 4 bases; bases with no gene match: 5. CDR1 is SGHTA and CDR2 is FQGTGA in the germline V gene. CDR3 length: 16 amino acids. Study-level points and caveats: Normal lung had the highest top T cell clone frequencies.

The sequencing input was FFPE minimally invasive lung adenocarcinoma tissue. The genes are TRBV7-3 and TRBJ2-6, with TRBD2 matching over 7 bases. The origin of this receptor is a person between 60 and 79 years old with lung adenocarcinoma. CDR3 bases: TGTGCCAGCAGCTCCCCACGGGGGGCTGGGGCCAACGTCCTGACTTTC. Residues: CASSSPRGAGANVLTF.